These T cell receptor beta chains were read from a single sample in a study of T cell responses to AZD1222 COVID-19 vaccine. The table came from immunoSEQ multiplex PCR; TCRdb's copy has only in-frame clones and leaves some out. The sample holds about 66,000 clones, about 90% seen once. This specimen was peripheral blood, taken on day 0 of AZD1222 vaccination. The receptors stem from an adult in good health. CDR3s include the opening cysteine and the closing phenylalanine or tryptophan. The order of the fields is clone size, J gene, V gene, D gene, CDR3 protein, CDR3 DNA. A D gene is named only where the DNA matches it firmly. Rows may omit the clone size; those that give it use once, few, many or a size class.

size: .; J: TRBJ2-1; V: TRBV19; D: .; CDR3: CASSIITVSSYNEQFF; DNA: TGTGCCAGTAGTATCATCACCGTAAGCTCCTACAATGAGCAGTTCTTC
size: .; J: TRBJ1-1; V: TRBV7-9; D: .; CDR3: CASSLNTEAFF; DNA: TGTGCCAGCAGCTTGAACACTGAAGCTTTCTTT
size: .; J: TRBJ2-1; V: TRBV5-1; D: TRBD2; CDR3: CASSPSSDSGGYNEQFF; DNA: TGCGCCAGCAGCCCCAGTAGTGATAGCGGGGGATACAATGAGCAGTTCTTC
size: .; J: TRBJ2-1; V: TRBV5-1; D: TRBD1; CDR3: CASSPRDRAGDEQFF; DNA: TGCGCCAGCAGCCCACGGGACAGGGCGGGCGATGAGCAGTTCTTC
size: .; J: TRBJ1-4; V: TRBV5-4; D: .; CDR3: CASSLNRANEKLFF; DNA: TGTGCCAGCAGCTTGAACAGGGCTAATGAAAAACTGTTTTTT
size: .; J: TRBJ2-5; V: TRBV9; D: .; CDR3: CASSVEGGGKETQYF; DNA: TGTGCCAGCAGCGTAGAGGGAGGGGGTAAAGAGACCCAGTACTTC
size: .; J: TRBJ2-5; V: TRBV5-1; D: TRBD1; CDR3: CASSTGQGGETQYF; DNA: TGCGCCAGCAGCACCGGACAGGGCGGGGAGACCCAGTACTTC
size: once; J: TRBJ2-2; V: TRBV7-6; D: TRBD2; CDR3: CASSATSGTGELFF; DNA: TGTGCCAGCTCTGCGACTAGCGGGACCGGGGAGCTGTTTTTT
size: .; J: TRBJ1-5; V: TRBV19; D: .; CDR3: CASSIVQSPPWGNQPQHF; DNA: TGTGCCAGTAGTATAGTTCAGTCACCACCTTGGGGCAATCAGCCCCAGCATTTT
size: .; J: TRBJ2-3; V: TRBV5-4; D: .; CDR3: CASSLGSGSDTQYF; DNA: TGTGCCAGCAGCTTGGGGTCGGGCTCAGATACGCAGTATTTT
size: .; J: TRBJ2-1; V: TRBV7-3; D: TRBD2; CDR3: CASSPQAGVVAVEQFF; DNA: TGTGCCAGCAGCCCACAAGCGGGAGTAGTTGCGGTTGAGCAGTTCTTC
size: .; J: TRBJ2-1; V: TRBV27; D: .; CDR3: CASSLGRGGYNEQFF; DNA: TGTGCCAGCAGTTTAGGGAGAGGGGGATACAATGAGCAGTTCTTC
size: .; J: TRBJ2-3; V: TRBV28; D: .; CDR3: CASRRRTTDTQYF; DNA: TGTGCCAGCAGACGCAGAACCACAGATACGCAGTATTTT
size: .; J: TRBJ1-5; V: TRBV19; D: .; CDR3: CASSILSYSNQPQHF; DNA: TGTGCCAGTAGTATACTCAGCTATAGCAATCAGCCCCAGCATTTT
size: .; J: TRBJ1-3; V: TRBV11-3; D: .; CDR3: CASSPMGPGNTIYF; DNA: TGTGCCAGCAGCCCAATGGGACCAGGAAACACCATATATTTT
size: .; J: TRBJ1-3; V: TRBV6-1; D: .; CDR3: CASSEAGSGGNTIYF; DNA: TGTGCCAGCAGTGAAGCGGGGTCAGGGGGAAACACCATATATTTT
size: .; J: TRBJ1-2; V: TRBV19; D: .; CDR3: CASSGQARGYGYTF; DNA: TGTGCCAGTAGTGGTCAGGCACGGGGCTATGGCTACACCTTC
size: once; J: TRBJ2-5; V: TRBV4-2; D: .; CDR3: CASSQADRTETQYF; DNA: TGTGCCAGCAGCCAAGCGGACCGAACGGAGACCCAGTACTTC
size: .; J: TRBJ1-5; V: TRBV11-2; D: .; CDR3: CASSFVRPCQHF; DNA: TGTGCCAGCAGCTTCGTCCGGCCCTGTCAGCATTTT
size: .; J: TRBJ1-2; V: TRBV11-3; D: .; CDR3: CASSTRAPLGYGYTF; DNA: TGTGCCAGCAGCACCCGGGCTCCCTTGGGCTATGGCTACACCTTC
size: .; J: TRBJ1-5; V: TRBV30; D: .; CDR3: CAWGLGLGKSQPQHF; DNA: TGTGCCTGGGGCCTTGGTCTAGGGAAAAGTCAGCCCCAGCATTTT
size: few; J: TRBJ2-7; V: TRBV27; D: .; CDR3: CASSLKGDLASVPNLYF; DNA: TGTGCCAGCAGTTTAAAAGGGGATTTGGCTAGCGTTCCGAACCTGTACTTC
size: .; J: TRBJ1-4; V: TRBV19; D: .; CDR3: CASSPGQTNNEKLFF; DNA: TGTGCCAGTAGTCCCGGACAGACGAATAATGAAAAACTGTTTTTT
size: .; J: TRBJ2-1; V: TRBV7-9; D: .; CDR3: CASRGLAGVSNEQFF; DNA: TGTGCCAGCAGGGGATTGGCGGGCGTTTCGAATGAGCAGTTCTTC
size: .; J: TRBJ2-2; V: TRBV7-2; D: TRBD2; CDR3: CASSPFWRGGRNTGELFF; DNA: TGTGCCAGCAGCCCTTTCTGGCGGGGGGGCCGGAACACCGGGGAGCTGTTTTTT
size: .; J: TRBJ1-5; V: TRBV6-2/TRBV6-3; D: .; CDR3: CASSSGTGRNQPQHF; DNA: TGTGCCAGCAGTTCCGGGACTGGACGCAATCAGCCCCAGCATTTT
size: .; J: TRBJ2-2; V: TRBV29-1; D: TRBD1; CDR3: CSVEGVGDRTGFTGELFF; DNA: TGCAGCGTTGAAGGGGTAGGGGACAGGACTGGATTCACCGGGGAGCTGTTTTTT
size: .; J: TRBJ2-2; V: TRBV7-3; D: .; CDR3: CASSSSTTGELFF; DNA: TGTGCCAGCAGCTCCAGTACCACCGGGGAGCTGTTTTTT
size: once; J: TRBJ2-7; V: TRBV5-4; D: .; CDR3: CASSLAGLYEQYF; DNA: TGTGCCAGCAGCTTGGCCGGTTTGTACGAGCAGTACTTC
size: .; J: TRBJ1-2; V: TRBV6-6; D: TRBD1; CDR3: CAVREVQGPLYGYTF; DNA: TGTGCCGTTCGAGAAGTACAGGGGCCACTCTATGGCTACACCTTC
size: .; J: TRBJ1-2; V: TRBV14; D: .; CDR3: CASSHSLNYGYTF; DNA: TGTGCCAGCAGCCATTCTCTAAACTATGGCTACACCTTC
size: .; J: TRBJ1-5; V: TRBV12-5; D: .; CDR3: CASGLKGQNQPQHF; DNA: TGTGCTAGTGGTTTGAAAGGACAAAATCAGCCCCAGCATTTT
size: .; J: TRBJ2-7; V: TRBV7-3; D: TRBD2; CDR3: CASSSSGGYEQYF; DNA: TGTGCCAGCAGCTCCTCGGGGGGCTACGAGCAGTACTTC
size: .; J: TRBJ2-3; V: TRBV12-3/TRBV12-4; D: .; CDR3: CASSRAPDTQYF; DNA: TGTGCCAGCAGCCGGGCCCCAGATACGCAGTATTTT
size: .; J: TRBJ2-7; V: TRBV7-8; D: .; CDR3: CASSLAGREQYF; DNA: TGTGCCAGCAGCTTAGCGGGACGGGAGCAGTACTTC
size: .; J: TRBJ2-3; V: TRBV3-1/TRBV3-2; D: .; CDR3: CASGGNTDTQYF; DNA: TGTGCCAGCGGCGGAAACACAGATACGCAGTATTTT
size: .; J: TRBJ2-5; V: TRBV9; D: .; CDR3: CASSPWNQETQYF; DNA: TGTGCCAGCAGCCCCTGGAACCAAGAGACCCAGTACTTC
size: .; J: TRBJ1-5; V: TRBV6-5; D: .; CDR3: CASSWARNQPQHF; DNA: TGTGCCAGCAGTTGGGCCAGAAATCAGCCCCAGCATTTT
size: .; J: TRBJ1-6; V: TRBV13; D: .; CDR3: CASSFSGGNSPLHF; DNA: TGTGCCAGCAGCTTTTCCGGGGGGAATTCACCCCTCCACTTT
size: .; J: TRBJ2-3; V: TRBV6-5; D: TRBD1; CDR3: CASSWQGAGTDTQYF; DNA: TGTGCCAGCAGTTGGCAGGGGGCGGGAACAGATACGCAGTATTTT
size: .; J: TRBJ2-3; V: TRBV18; D: .; CDR3: CASSPGVSDTQYF; DNA: TGTGCCAGCTCACCCGGGGTTTCAGATACGCAGTATTTT
size: .; J: TRBJ1-4; V: TRBV30; D: .; CDR3: CAWSVRGGGNEKLFF; DNA: TGTGCCTGGAGTGTACGCGGGGGCGGGAACGAAAAACTGTTTTTT
size: .; J: TRBJ2-7; V: TRBV25-1; D: .; CDR3: CASSPRGGDEQYF; DNA: TGTGCCAGCAGTCCCCGGGGAGGAGATGAGCAGTACTTC
size: few; J: TRBJ2-7; V: TRBV11-2; D: TRBD1; CDR3: CASSLVARGTYEQYF; DNA: TGTGCCAGCAGCTTAGTGGCCAGGGGGACCTACGAGCAGTACTTC
size: .; J: TRBJ1-5; V: TRBV27; D: .; CDR3: CASSLFGGDQPQHF; DNA: TGTGCCAGCAGTTTATTTGGGGGGGATCAGCCCCAGCATTTT
size: .; J: TRBJ1-2; V: TRBV7-9; D: TRBD1; CDR3: CASRGTGGYNGYTF; DNA: TGTGCCAGCAGGGGTACAGGGGGGTATAATGGCTACACCTTC
size: .; J: TRBJ1-5; V: TRBV24-1; D: .; CDR3: CATSESGDRPQHF; DNA: TGTGCCACCAGTGAATCCGGGGATCGGCCCCAGCATTTT
size: .; J: TRBJ1-5; V: TRBV19; D: TRBD1; CDR3: CASRRDRLNNQPQHF; DNA: TGTGCCAGTAGAAGGGACAGGCTTAACAATCAGCCCCAGCATTTT
size: .; J: TRBJ2-7; V: TRBV2; D: TRBD2; CDR3: CAWGGWDRADEQYF; DNA: TGTGCCTGGGGAGGGTGGGATCGAGCTGACGAGCAGTACTTC
size: .; J: TRBJ2-7; V: TRBV3-1/TRBV3-2; D: .; CDR3: CASSPPNEQYF; DNA: TGTGCCAGCAGCCCCCCCAACGAGCAGTACTTC
size: few; J: TRBJ1-6; V: TRBV30; D: .; CDR3: CAWSGFRDSPLHF; DNA: TGTGCCTGGAGTGGGTTTCGGGATTCACCCCTCCACTTT
size: .; J: TRBJ2-5; V: TRBV2; D: TRBD1; CDR3: CASSERKYRTGEETQYF; DNA: TGTGCCAGCAGTGAAAGGAAGTATCGGACAGGTGAAGAGACCCAGTACTTC
size: .; J: TRBJ1-1; V: TRBV18; D: .; CDR3: CASSGNRVLNTEAFF; DNA: TGTGCCAGCTCGGGAAACAGGGTTCTTAACACTGAAGCTTTCTTT
size: .; J: TRBJ2-7; V: TRBV27; D: .; CDR3: CASTSAFYEQYF; DNA: TGTGCCAGCACAAGTGCTTTTTACGAGCAGTACTTC
size: .; J: TRBJ1-5; V: TRBV6-6; D: .; CDR3: CASSNQPQHF; DNA: TGTGCCAGCAGTAATCAGCCCCAGCATTTT
size: many; J: TRBJ1-4; V: TRBV28; D: TRBD1; CDR3: CASSPPGGPNEKLFF; DNA: TGTGCCAGCAGTCCTCCAGGGGGGCCTAATGAAAAACTGTTTTTT